This TCR beta chain was captured in a study of blood T cell repertoires in COVID-19. In the study overall: PBMCs, B-cell-depleted T cells, or T cells provided the cDNA or gDNA that made up the material.

V dropped 5 bases and J dropped 0 bases, with 5 bases sitting between them. The V gene's germline CDR1 is MNHEY and CDR2 SVGAGI. The CDR3 extends over 13 amino acids. Only in-frame clones appear in the TCRdb table, and some are missing; sequencing was by immunoSEQ multiplex PCR. The sample has about 270,000 clones, around four fifths seen once. This sequence joins TRBV6-5 and TRBJ2-1; no clear D. Sequencing input: peripheral blood. This clonotype was obtained from a man of 80 years or more with acute or convalescent COVID-19. Written as DNA, the CDR3 is TGTGCCAGCAGTCCACTCTCCTACAATGAGCAGTTCTTC. Translated: CASSPLSYNEQFF.